Included here is one T cell receptor beta chain sequence, with context. What it binds is unknown. The CDR3 runs 14 residues. CDR1 is SGHDT and CDR2 is YYEEEE in the germline V gene. Each TRB cDNA library was prepared by 5' RACE (with UMI labels). TCRdb re-called the 5' RACE reads; every CDR3 protein appears as one record, without DNA. The table for this sample gives roughly 110,000 distinct CDR3 sequences. The data are from a study of CXCR3-negative and CXCR3-positive naive CD8 T cells. The study, taken as a whole, reports: A higher hydrophobicity marked the TRB CDR3s of CXCR3-positive naive cells versus CXCR3-negative naive cells.

The chain links TRBV5-6 to TRBJ1-1. The sequence derives from a human donor in good health. Some clones in this sample may be carry-over from other donors' samples. Sequenced: naive CXCR3+ CD8+ T cells from blood. The subset is: CD45RO-CCR7+CD27+CD95- naive CD8+ T cells expressing CXCR3 (TNR3+). The CDR3 spells CASSLEVSNTEAFF.